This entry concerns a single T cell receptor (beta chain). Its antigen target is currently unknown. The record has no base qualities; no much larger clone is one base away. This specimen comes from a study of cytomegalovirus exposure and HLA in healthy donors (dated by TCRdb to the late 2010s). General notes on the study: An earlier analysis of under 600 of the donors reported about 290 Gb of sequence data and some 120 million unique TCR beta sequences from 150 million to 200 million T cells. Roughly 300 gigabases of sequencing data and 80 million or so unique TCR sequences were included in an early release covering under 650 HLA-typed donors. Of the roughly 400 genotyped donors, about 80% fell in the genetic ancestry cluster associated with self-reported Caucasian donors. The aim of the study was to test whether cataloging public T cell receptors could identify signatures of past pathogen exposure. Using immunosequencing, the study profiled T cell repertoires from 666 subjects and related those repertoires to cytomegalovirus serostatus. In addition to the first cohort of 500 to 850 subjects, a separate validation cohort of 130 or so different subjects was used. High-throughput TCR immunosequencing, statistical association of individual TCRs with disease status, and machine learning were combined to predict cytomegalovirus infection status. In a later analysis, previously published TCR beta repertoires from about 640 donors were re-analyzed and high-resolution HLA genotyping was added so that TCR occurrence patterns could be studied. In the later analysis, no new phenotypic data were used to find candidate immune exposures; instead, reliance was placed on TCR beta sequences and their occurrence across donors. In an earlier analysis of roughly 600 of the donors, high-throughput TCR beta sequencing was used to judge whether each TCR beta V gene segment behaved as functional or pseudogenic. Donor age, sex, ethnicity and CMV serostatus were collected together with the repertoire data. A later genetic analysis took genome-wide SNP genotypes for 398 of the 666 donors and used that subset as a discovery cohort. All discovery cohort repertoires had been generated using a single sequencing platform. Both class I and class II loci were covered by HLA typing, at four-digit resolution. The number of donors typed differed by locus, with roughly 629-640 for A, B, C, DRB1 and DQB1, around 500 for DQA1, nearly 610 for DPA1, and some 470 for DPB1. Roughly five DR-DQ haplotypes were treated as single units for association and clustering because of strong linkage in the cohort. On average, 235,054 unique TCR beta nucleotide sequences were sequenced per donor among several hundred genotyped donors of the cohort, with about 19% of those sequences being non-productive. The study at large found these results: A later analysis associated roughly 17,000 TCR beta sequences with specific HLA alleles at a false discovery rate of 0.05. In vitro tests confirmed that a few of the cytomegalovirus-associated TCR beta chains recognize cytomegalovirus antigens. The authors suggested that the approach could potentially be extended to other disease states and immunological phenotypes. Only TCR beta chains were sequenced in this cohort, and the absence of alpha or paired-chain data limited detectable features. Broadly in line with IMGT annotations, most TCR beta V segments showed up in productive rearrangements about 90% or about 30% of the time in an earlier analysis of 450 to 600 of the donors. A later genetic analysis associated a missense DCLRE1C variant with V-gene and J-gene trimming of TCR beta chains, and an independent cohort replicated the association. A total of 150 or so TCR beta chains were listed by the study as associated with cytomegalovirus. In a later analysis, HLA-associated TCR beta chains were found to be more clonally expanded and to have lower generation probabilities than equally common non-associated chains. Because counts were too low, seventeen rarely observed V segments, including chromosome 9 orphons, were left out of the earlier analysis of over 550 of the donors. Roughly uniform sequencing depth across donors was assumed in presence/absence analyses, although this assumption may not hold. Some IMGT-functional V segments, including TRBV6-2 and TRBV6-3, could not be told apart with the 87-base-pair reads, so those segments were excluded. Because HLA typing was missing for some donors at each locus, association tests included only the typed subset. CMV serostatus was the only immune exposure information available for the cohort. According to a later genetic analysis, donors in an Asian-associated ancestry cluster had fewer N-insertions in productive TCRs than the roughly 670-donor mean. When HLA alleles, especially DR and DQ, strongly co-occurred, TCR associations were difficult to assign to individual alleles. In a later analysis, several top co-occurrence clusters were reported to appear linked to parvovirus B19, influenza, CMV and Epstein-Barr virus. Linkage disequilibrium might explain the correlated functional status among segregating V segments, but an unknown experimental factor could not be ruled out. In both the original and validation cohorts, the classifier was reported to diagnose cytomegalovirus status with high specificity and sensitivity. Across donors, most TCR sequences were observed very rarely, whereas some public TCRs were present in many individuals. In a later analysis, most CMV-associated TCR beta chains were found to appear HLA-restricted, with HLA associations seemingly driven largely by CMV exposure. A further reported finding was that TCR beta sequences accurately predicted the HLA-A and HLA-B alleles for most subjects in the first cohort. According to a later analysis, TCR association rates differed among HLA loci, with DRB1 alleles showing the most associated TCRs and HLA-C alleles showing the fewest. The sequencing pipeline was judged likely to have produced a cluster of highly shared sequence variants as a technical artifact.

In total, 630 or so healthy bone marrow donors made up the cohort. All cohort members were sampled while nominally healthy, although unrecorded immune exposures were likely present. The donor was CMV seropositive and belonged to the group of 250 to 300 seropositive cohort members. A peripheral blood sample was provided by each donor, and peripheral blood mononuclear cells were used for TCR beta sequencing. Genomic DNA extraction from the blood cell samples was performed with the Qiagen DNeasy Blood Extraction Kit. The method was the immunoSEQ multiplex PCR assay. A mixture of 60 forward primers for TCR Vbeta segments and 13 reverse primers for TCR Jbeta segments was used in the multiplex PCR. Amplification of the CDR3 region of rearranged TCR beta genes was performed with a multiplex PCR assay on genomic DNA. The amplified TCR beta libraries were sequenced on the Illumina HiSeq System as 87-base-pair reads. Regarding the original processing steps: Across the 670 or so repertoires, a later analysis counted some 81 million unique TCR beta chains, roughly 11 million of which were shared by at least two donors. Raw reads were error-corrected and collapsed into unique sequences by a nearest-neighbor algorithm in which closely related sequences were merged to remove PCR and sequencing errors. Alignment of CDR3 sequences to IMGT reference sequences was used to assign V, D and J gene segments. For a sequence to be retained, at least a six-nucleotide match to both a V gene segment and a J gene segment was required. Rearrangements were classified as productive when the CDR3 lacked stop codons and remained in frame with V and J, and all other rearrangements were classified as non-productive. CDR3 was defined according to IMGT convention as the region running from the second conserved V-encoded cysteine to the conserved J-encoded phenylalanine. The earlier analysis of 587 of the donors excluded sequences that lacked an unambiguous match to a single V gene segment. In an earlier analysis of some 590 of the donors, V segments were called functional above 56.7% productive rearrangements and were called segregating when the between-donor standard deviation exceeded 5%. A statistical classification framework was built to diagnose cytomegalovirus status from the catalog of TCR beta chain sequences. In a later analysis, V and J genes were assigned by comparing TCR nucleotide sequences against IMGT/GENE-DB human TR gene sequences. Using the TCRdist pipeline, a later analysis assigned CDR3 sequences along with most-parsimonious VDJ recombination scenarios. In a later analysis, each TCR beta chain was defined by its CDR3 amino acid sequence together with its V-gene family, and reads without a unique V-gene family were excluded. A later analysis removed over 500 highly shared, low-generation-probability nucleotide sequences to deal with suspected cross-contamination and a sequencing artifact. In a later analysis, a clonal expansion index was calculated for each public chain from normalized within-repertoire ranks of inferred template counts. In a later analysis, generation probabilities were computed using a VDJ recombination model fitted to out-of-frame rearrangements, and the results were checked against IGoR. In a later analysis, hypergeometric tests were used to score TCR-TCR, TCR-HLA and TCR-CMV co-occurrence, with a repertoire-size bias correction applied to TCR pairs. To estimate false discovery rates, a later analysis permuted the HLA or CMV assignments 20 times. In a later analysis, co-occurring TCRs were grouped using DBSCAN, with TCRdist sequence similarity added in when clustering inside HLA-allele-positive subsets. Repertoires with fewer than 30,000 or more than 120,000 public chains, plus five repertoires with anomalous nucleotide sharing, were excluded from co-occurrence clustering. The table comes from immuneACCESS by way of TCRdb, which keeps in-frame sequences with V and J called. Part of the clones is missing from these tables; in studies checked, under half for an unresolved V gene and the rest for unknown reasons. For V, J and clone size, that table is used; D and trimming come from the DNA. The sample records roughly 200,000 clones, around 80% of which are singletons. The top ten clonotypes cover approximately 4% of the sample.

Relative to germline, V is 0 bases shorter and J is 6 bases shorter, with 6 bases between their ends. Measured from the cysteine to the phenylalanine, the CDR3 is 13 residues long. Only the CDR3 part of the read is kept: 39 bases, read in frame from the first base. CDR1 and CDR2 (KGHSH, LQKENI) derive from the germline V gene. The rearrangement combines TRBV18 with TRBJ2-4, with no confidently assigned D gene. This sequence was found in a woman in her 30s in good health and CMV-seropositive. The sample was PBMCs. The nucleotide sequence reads TGTGCCAGCTCACCACCCCCTCGAAACATTCAGTACTTC. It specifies CASSPPPRNIQYF.